This T cell receptor (beta chain) was sequenced for a study of cytomegalovirus exposure and HLA in healthy donors. In regard to this clone: Its antigen remains unidentified.

From the roughly 110-subject validation cohort, which was separate from the approximately 670-subject first cohort, the donors were drawn. Findings and caveats of the study: As confirmed in vitro, a few CMV-associated chains were specific for CMV antigens. Altogether, 160 or so TCR beta chains were recorded as cytomegalovirus-associated. Clusters of TCRs from the first cohort tended to co-occur in the roughly 120 validation repertoires (as a later analysis found).

CDR3 size: 13 residues. CDR1 and CDR2 from the germline V gene are SNHLY and FYNNEI. The V segment lost 9 bases and the J segment 7 bases; nucleotides outside the gene matches: 10. The data were produced by immunoSEQ multiplex PCR, yet TCRdb's version contains in-frame clones alone and is incomplete. The sample holds tens of thousands of clones, approximately 91% seen once. Sequenced sample: PBMCs. The J gene is TRBJ2-5, the V gene TRBV2; 8 bases match TRBD1. The TCR comes from a man aged 30 to 39 in good health and CMV-seronegative. CDR3 region: CASYATGGRTQYF. In nucleotides, the CDR3 is TGTGCCAGTTATGCCACAGGGGGAAGGACCCAGTACTTC.